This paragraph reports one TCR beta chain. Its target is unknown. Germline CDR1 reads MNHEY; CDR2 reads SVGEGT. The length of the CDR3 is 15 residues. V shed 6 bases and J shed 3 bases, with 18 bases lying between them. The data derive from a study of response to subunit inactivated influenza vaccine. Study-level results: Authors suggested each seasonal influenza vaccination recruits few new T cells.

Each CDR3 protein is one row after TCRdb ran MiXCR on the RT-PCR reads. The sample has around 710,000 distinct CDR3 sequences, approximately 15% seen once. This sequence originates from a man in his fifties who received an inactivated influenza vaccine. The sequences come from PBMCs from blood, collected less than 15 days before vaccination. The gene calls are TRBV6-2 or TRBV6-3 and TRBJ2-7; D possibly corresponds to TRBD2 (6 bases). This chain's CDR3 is CASSSTEGGNYEQYF. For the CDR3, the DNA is TGTGCCAGCAGCTCTACGGAGGGCGGGAACTACGAGCAGTACTTC.